The entry below describes one TCR beta chain. No antigen is known for it. PCR employed 60 Vbeta and 13 Jbeta primers. TCRdb's copy holds only in-frame clones and misses some; the assay was immunoSEQ multiplex PCR. The data contain fewer than 110,000 clones, 65% to 80% of them singletons. This entry comes from a study of cytomegalovirus exposure and HLA in healthy donors. Study-level results: Sequences of the TCR beta chain were said to predict the HLA-A and HLA-B alleles of most subjects accurately. Among TCR beta chains of equal frequency, HLA-associated ones were more clonally expanded in a later analysis. Further analysis was carried out later, and it showed several of the most significant clusters appearing linked to common viral pathogens.

These donors, healthy bone marrow donors, were studied. The sequenced material came from PBMCs. This clonotype originated in a woman between 18 and 30 years old in good health and CMV-seropositive.

DNA for the CDR3: TGTGCCAGCAGTTTTTGGTCCCGGACAGGGGTATACGAGCAGTACTTC. It translates to CASSFWSRTGVYEQYF. This chain links TRBV27 with TRBJ2-7; 9 bases match TRBD1. This CDR3 spans 16 amino acids. Trimming cost V 3 bases and J 4 bases; bases outside gene matches: 10. CDR1 is MNHEY and CDR2 is SMNVEV in the germline V gene (reference sequence).